The entry below describes one TCR beta chain. This sample is part of a study of blood T cell repertoires in COVID-19. The assay was immunoSEQ multiplex PCR, and TCRdb's table has in-frame clones only and misses some. The sample includes about 240,000 clones, 82% of them seen just once. V was pared by 0 bases and J by 0 bases, with 18 bases between. Germline V gives CDR1 LGHDT, CDR2 YNNKEL (reference sequence). The CDR3 sequence is 19 residues long. This sequence originates from a woman in her 70s with acute or convalescent COVID-19. V gene TRBV3-1 (or the pseudogene TRBV3-2) combines with J gene TRBJ1-3; D ambiguous. Sequences were obtained from peripheral blood. Written as DNA, the CDR3 is TGTGCCAGCAGCCAAGATCGACAACCAGGTGTCTCCTCTGGAAACACCATATATTTT. Protein product: CASSQDRQPGVSSGNTIYF.